This record concerns one T cell receptor beta chain sequence. Its antigen remains unidentified. Measured with immunoSEQ multiplex PCR; TCRdb has only the in-frame clones, and not every one. This table holds about 200,000 clones, over 80% found once. The data were obtained in a study of cytomegalovirus exposure and HLA in healthy donors. Looked up from germline, CDR1 is MGHRA and CDR2 is YSYEKL. Trimming cost V 1 base and J 4 bases, with 17 bases left between them. CDR3 length: 17 residues. Whole-study results and caveats: Investigators reported some 150 TCR beta chains as tied to cytomegalovirus. Many donors shared some public TCRs, even though most TCR sequences were rare.

Input material: PBMCs. The chain joins TRBV4-1 to TRBJ1-5; D might be TRBD1 (6 bases). The origin of this receptor is a woman under 30 in good health and CMV-seronegative. The CDR3: CASSQGIRGGLNQPQHF. CDR3 bases: TGCGCCAGCAGCCAAGGGATCAGGGGCGGGCTTAATCAGCCCCAGCATTTT.